The sequence of this T cell receptor beta chain was determined in a study of shared clonotypes between healthy human individuals. Study-level points and caveats: The rarefaction results pointed to incomplete sorted-subset sequencing despite large depth.

The assay ran at deep level. TCRdb's copy holds only in-frame clones and misses some; the assay was immunoSEQ multiplex PCR. In the table there are roughly 1.4 million clones, 97% to 99% of which are singletons. All donors qualified as healthy HIV-negative adults and had experienced no recent acute infections or vaccinations. On this clone itself: Its matching antigen is unknown.

CDR1 SNHLY and CDR2 FYNNEI come from the germline V gene. CDR3 size: 15 residues. The V end was cut by 4 bases, the J end by 6 bases, with 16 bases between. V and J are TRBV2 and TRBJ1-5; D uncertain. The sample comprised naive CD4+ T cells sorted from blood. Regarding subset: CD45RA+ positively selected. The source is a man aged 25-45 years in good health. The CDR3 protein is CASSVGVGRGQPQHF. The DNA of the CDR3 is TGTGCCAGCAGTGTGGGTGTTGGTCGCGGTCAGCCCCAGCATTTT.